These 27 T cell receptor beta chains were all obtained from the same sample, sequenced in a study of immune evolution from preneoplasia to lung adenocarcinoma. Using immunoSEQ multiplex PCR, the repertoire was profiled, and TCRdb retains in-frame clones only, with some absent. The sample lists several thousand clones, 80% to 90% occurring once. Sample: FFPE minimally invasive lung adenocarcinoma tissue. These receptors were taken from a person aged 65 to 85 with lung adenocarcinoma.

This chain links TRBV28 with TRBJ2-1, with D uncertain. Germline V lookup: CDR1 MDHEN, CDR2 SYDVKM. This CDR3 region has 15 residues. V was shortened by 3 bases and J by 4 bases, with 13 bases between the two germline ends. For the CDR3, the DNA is TGTGCCAGCAGTTTGCCCTTGAAGTCATACAATGAGCAGTTCTTC. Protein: CASSLPLKSYNEQFF.

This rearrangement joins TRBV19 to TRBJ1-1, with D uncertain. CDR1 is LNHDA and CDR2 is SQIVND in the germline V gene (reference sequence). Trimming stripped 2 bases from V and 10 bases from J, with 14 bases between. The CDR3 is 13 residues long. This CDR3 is CASSISLATRAFF. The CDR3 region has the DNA TGTGCCAGTAGTATAAGCTTGGCCACCCGAGCTTTCTTT.

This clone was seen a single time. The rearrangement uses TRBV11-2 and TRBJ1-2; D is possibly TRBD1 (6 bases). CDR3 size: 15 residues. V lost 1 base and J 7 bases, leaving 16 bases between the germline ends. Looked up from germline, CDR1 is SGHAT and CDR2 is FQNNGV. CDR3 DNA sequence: TGTGCCAGCAGCTTAGGCTCGGACAGCTACAGTGGCTACACCTTC. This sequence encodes CASSLGSDSYSGYTF.

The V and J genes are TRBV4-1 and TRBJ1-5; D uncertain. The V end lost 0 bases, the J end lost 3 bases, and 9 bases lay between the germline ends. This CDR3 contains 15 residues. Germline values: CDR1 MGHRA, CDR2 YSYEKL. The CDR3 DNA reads TGCGCCAGCAGCCAAGATCAAGGTTTCAATCAGCCCCAGCATTTT. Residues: CASSQDQGFNQPQHF.

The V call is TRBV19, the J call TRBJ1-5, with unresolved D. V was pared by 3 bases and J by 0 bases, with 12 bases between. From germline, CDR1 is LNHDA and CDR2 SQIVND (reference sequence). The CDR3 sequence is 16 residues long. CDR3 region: CASSIGSGNSNQPQHF. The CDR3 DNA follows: TGTGCCAGTAGTATTGGGTCGGGAAATAGCAATCAGCCCCAGCATTTT.

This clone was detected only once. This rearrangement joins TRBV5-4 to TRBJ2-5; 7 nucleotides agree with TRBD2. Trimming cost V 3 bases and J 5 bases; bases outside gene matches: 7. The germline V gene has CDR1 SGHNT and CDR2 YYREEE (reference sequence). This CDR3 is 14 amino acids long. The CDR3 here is CASSSRTRTETQYF. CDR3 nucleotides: TGTGCCAGCAGCTCTCGGACTAGAACGGAGACCCAGTACTTC.

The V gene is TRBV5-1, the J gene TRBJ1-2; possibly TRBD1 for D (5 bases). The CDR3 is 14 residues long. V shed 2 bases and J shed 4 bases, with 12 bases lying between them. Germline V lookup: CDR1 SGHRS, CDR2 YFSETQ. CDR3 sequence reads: CASSLSGRVYGYTF. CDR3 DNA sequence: TGCGCCAGCAGCTTAAGCGGCAGGGTCTATGGCTACACCTTC. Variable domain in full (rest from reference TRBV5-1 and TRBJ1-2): KAGVTQTPRYLIKTRGQQVTLSCSPISGHRSVSWYQQTPGQGLQFLFEYFSETQRNKGNFPGRFSGRQFSNSRSEMNVSTLELGDSALYLCASSLSGRVYGYTFGSGTRLTVV.

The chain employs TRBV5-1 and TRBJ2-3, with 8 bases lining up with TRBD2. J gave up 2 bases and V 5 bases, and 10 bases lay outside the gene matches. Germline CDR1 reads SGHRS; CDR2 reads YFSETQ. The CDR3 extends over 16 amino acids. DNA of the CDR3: TGCGCCAGCAGGCGCGGGGGGCCCGATTACACAGATACGCAGTATTTT. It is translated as CASRRGGPDYTDTQYF.

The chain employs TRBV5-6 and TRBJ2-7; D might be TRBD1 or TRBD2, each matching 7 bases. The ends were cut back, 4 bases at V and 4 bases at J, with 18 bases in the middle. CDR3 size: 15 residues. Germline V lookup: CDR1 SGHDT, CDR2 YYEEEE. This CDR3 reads CASSVLRGGRYEQYF. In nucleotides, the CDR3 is TGTGCCAGCAGCGTCCTCAGGGGGGGAAGGTACGAGCAGTACTTC.

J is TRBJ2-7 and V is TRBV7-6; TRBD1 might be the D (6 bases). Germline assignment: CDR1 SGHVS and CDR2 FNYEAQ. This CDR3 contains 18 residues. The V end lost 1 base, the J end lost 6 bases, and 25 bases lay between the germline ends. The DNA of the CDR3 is TGTGCCAGCAGCTTAGGTCATATCGGCAGGGGAACCCTGGGCGAGCAGTACTTC. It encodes CASSLGHIGRGTLGEQYF.

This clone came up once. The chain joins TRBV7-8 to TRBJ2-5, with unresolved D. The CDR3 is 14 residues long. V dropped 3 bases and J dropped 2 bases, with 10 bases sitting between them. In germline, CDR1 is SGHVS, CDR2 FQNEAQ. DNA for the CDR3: TGTGCCAGCAGCTTTGGGGATTATCAAGAGACCCAGTACTTC. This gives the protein CASSFGDYQETQYF.

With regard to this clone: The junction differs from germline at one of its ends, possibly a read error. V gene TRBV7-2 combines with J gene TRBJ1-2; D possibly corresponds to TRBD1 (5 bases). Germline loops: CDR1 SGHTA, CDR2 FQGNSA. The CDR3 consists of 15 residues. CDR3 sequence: CVSSPMTASVYGYTF. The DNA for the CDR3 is TGTGTCAGCAGTCCTATGACAGCATCTGTCTATGGCTACACCTTC.

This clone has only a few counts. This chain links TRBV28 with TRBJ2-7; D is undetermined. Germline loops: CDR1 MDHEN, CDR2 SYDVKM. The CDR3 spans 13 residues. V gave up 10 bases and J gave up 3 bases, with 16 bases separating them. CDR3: CAIQPQDGYEQYF. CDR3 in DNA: TGTGCCATCCAGCCCCAGGACGGCTACGAGCAGTACTTC.

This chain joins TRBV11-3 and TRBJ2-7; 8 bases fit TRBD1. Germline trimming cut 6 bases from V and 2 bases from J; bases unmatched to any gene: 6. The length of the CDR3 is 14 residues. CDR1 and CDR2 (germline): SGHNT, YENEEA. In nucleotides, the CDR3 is TGTGCCAGCAGTTTCAGACAGGGGCCCTACGAGCAGTACTTC. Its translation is CASSFRQGPYEQYF.

Written as DNA, the CDR3 is TGCGCCAGCAGCCAAGAAGGACTAGCTGGAGAGACCCAGTACTTC. Translating it yields CASSQEGLAGETQYF. This chain joins TRBV4-1 and TRBJ2-5, with 8 bases matching TRBD2. V shed 0 bases, J shed 4 bases, and the junction held 4 bases outside the gene matches. Germline V gene lookup returns CDR1 MGHRA and CDR2 YSYEKL. This CDR3 region has 15 residues.

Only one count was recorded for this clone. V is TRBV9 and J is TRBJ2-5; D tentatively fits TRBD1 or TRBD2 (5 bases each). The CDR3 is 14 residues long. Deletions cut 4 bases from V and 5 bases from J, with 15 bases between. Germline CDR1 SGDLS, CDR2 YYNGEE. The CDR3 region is CASSPSGDLETQYF. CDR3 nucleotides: TGTGCCAGCAGCCCGAGTGGGGACCTCGAGACCCAGTACTTC.

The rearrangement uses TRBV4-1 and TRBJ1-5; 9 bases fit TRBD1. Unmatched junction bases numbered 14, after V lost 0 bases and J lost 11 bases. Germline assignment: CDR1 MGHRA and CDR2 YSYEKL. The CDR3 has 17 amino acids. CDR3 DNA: TGCGCCAGCAGCCAAGAATTCCGGGACAGGGTCCTCCGGGCCCAGCATTTT. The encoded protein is CASSQEFRDRVLRAQHF.

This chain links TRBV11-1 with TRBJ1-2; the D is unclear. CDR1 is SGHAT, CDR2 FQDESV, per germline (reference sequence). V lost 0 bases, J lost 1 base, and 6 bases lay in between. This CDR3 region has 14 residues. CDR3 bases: TGTGCCAGCAGCTTAGCAGTCAATAACTATGGCTACACCTTC. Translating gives CASSLAVNNYGYTF.

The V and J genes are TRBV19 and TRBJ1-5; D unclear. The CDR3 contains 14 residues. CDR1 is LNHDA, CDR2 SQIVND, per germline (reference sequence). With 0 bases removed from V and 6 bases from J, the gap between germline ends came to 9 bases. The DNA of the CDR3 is TGTGCCAGTAGTATAGAGCGGTTGGGTCAGCCCCAGCATTTT. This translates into CASSIERLGQPQHF.

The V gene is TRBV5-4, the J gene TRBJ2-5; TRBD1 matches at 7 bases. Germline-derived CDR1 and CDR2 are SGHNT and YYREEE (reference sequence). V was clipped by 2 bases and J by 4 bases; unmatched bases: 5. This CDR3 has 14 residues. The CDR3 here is CASSFPGGSETQYF. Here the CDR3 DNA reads TGTGCCAGCAGCTTTCCAGGGGGTTCAGAGACCCAGTACTTC.

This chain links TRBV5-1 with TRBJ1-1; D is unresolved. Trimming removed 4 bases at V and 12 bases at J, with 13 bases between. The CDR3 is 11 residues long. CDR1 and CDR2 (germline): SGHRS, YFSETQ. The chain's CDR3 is CASSQPPGTFF. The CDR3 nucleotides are TGCGCCAGCAGCCAACCCCCCGGGACTTTCTTT. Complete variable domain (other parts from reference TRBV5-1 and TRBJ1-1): KAGVTQTPRYLIKTRGQQVTLSCSPISGHRSVSWYQQTPGQGLQFLFEYFSETQRNKGNFPGRFSGRQFSNSRSEMNVSTLELGDSALYLCASSQPPGTFFGQGTRLTVV.

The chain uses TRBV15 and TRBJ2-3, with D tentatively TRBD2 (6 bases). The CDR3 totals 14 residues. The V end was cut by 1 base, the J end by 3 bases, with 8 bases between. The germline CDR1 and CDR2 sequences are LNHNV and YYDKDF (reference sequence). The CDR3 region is CATSRVAETDTQYF. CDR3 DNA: TGTGCCACCAGCAGAGTAGCGGAAACAGATACGCAGTATTTT.

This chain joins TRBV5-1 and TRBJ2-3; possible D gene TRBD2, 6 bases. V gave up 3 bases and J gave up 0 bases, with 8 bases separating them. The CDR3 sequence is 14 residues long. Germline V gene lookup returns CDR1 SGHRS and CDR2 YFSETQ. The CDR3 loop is CASSYGTSTDTQYF. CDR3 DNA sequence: TGCGCCAGCAGCTACGGGACTAGCACAGATACGCAGTATTTT.

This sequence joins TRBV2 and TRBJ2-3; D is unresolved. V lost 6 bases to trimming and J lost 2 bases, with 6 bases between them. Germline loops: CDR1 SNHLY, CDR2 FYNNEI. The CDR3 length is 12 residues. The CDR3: CASRIHTDTQYF. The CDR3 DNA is TGTGCCAGCAGGATTCACACAGATACGCAGTATTTT.

Here the CDR3 DNA reads TGTGCCAGCAGCTTAGAAGGGGGCACTGAAGCTTTCTTT. It specifies CASSLEGGTEAFF. This chain joins TRBV7-6 and TRBJ1-1, with D possibly matching TRBD1 (6 bases). Germline CDR1 reads SGHVS; CDR2 reads FNYEAQ. Trimming took off 1 base at V and 4 bases at J, with 7 bases between the two ends. The length of the CDR3 is 13 residues.

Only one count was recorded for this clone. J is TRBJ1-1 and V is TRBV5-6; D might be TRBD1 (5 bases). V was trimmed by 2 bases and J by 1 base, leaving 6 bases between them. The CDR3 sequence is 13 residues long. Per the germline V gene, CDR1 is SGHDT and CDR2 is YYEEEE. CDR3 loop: CASSLRGNTEAFF. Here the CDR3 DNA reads TGTGCCAGCAGCTTAAGGGGGAACACTGAAGCTTTCTTT.

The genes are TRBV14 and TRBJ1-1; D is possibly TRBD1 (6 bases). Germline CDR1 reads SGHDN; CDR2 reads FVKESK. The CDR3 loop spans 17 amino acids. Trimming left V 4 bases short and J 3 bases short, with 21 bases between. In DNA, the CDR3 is TGTGCCAGCAGCCGCCTTCCCGCAGCAGGGGAAGACACTGAAGCTTTCTTT. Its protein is CASSRLPAAGEDTEAFF.